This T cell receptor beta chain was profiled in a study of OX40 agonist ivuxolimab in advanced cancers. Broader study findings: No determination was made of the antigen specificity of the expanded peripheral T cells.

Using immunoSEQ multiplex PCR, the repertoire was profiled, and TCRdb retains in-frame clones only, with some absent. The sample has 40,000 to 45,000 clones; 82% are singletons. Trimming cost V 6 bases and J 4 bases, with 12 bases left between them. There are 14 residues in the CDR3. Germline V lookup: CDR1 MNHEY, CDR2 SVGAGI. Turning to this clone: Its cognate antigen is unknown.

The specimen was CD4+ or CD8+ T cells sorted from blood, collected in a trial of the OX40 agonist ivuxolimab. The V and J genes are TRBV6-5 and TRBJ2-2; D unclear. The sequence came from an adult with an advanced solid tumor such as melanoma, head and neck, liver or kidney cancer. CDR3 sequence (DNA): TGTGCCAGCAGCCGACCCGGTGGCACCGGGGAGCTGTTTTTT. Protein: CASSRPGGTGELFF.